This record looks at one TCR beta chain sequence and its context. The data stem from a study of blood T cell repertoires in COVID-19. The CDR3 is 13 residues long. Germline V lookup: CDR1 LGHNA, CDR2 YSLEER. Trimming removed 2 bases from V and 7 bases from J, with 11 bases in between. Sequenced by immunoSEQ multiplex PCR; TCRdb stores in-frame clones only, minus some. This table holds 200,000 to 300,000 clones, more than 75% found once. This TCR was recovered from an elderly man with acute or convalescent COVID-19. Sequencing input: peripheral blood. The J gene is TRBJ1-1, the V gene TRBV4-3; D ambiguous. The CDR3 here is CASSQTTHFEAFF. In nucleotides, the CDR3 is TGCGCCAGCAGCCAAACGACACATTTTGAAGCTTTCTTT.